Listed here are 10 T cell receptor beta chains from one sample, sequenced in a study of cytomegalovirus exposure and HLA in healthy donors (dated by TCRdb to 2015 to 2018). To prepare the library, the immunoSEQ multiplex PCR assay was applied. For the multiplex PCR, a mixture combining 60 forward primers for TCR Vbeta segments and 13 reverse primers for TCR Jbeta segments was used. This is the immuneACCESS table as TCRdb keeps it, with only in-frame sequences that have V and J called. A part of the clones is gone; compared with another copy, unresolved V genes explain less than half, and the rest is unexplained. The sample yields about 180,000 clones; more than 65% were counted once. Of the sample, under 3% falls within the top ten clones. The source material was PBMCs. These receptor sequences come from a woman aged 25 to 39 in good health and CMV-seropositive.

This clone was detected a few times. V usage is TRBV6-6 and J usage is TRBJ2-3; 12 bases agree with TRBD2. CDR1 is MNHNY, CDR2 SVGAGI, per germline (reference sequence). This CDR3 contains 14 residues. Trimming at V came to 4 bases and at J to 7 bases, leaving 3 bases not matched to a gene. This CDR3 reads CASSSSGGEYTQYF. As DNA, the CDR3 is TGTGCCAGCAGTTCTAGCGGGGGGGAATATACGCAGTATTTT.

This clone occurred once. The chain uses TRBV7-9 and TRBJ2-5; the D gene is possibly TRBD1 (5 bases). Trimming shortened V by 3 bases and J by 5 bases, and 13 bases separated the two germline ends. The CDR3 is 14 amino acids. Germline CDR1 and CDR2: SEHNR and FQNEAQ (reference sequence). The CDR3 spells CASSFRRDGETQYF. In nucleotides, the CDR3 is TGTGCCAGCAGCTTTCGCAGGGATGGGGAGACCCAGTACTTC. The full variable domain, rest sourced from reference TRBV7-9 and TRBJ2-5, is DTGVSQNPRHKITKRGQNVTFRCDPISEHNRLYWYRQTLGQGPEFLTYFQNEAQLEKSRLLSDRFSAERPKGSFSTLEIQRTEQGDSAMYLCASSFRRDGETQYFGPGTRLLVL.

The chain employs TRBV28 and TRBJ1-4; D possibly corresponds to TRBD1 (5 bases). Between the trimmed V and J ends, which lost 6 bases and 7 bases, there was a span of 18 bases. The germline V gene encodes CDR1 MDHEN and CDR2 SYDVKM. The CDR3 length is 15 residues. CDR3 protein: CASRVQGGGGEKLFF. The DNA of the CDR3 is TGTGCCAGCAGAGTCCAGGGAGGAGGAGGTGAAAAACTGTTTTTT.

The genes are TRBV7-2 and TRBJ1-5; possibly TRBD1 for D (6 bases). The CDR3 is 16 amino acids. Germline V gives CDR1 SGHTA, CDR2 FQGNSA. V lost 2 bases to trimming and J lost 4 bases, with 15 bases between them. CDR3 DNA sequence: TGTGCCAGCAGCTTATATCCCAGGGGAAGTAATCAGCCCCAGCATTTT. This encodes CASSLYPRGSNQPQHF.

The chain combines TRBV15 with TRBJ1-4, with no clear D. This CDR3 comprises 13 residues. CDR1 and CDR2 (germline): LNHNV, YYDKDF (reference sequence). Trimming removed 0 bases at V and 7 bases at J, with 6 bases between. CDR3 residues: CATSRDSGEKLFF. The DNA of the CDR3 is TGTGCCACCAGCAGAGATAGCGGTGAAAAACTGTTTTTT.

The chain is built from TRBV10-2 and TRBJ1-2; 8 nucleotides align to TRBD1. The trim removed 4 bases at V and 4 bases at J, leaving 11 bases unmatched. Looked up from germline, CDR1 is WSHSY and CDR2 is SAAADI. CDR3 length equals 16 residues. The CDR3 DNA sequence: TGCGCCAGCAGTGGATCGGGACAGGTCGAATCCTATGGCTACACCTTC. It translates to CASSGSGQVESYGYTF.

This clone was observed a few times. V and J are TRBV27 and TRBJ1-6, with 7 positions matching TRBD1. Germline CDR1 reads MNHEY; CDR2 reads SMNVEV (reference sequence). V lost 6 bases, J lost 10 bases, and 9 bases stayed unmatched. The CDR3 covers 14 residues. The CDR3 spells CASSPQGIESPLHF. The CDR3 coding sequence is TGTGCCAGCAGCCCACAGGGGATAGAGTCACCCCTCCACTTT.

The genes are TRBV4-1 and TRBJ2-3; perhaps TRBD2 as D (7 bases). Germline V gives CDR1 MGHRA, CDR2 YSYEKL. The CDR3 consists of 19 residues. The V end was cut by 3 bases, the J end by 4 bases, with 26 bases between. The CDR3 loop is CASSHLPLSGGSTSDTQYF. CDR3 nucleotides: TGCGCCAGCAGCCACTTACCCCTCTCGGGGGGCTCAACCTCAGATACGCAGTATTTT.

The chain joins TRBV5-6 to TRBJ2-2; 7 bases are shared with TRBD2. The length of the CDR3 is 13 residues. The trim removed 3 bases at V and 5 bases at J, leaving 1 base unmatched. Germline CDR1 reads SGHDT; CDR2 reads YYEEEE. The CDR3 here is CASSSGGTGELFF. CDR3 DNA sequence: TGTGCCAGCAGCTCGGGGGGTACCGGGGAGCTGTTTTTT.

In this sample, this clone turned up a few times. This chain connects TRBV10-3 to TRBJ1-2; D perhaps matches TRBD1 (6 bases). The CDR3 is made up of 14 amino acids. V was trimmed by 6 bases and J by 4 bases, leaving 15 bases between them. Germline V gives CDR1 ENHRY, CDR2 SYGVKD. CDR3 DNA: TGTGCCATCAGCCCTGACAGGAGCCTCTATGGCTACACCTTC. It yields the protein CAISPDRSLYGYTF.